Included here is one T cell receptor (beta chain) sequence, with context. The entry originates in a study of blood T cells in healthy people across ages. The authors ran a second PCR of 7 to 11 cycles using a sample-barcoded 5' primer and a J-beta primer mix. Every cDNA was tagged by a template-switch adaptor with 12 random nucleotides. TCRdb reprocessed the 5' RACE reads via MiXCR and lists one record per CDR3 protein. Counted here are about 1.8 million distinct CDR3 sequences, just under 50% occurring once; the ten biggest clones make up approximately 2.1%. The length of the CDR3 is 12 residues. V lost 0 bases and J lost 6, with 6 bases in between. Per germline, CDR1 DFQATT and CDR2 SNEGSKA (reference sequence).

Sample: blood. This receptor was taken from a woman between 35 and 50 years old in good health. This chain connects TRBV20-1 to TRBJ2-1, with D uncertain. In nucleotides, the CDR3 is TGCAGTGCTAGAGACCTACCCAATGAGCAGTTCTTC. Translated, it gives CSARDLPNEQFF.